This section outlines one TCR beta chain sequence together with its context. It lacks a known antigen. No much larger clone exists at a distance of one base, and base qualities are not known. This sample is drawn from a study of T cells in Graves' hyperthyroidism and ophthalmopathy (dated by TCRdb to the late 2010s). Describing the broader study: Peripheral blood samples were taken at initial diagnosis, before any treatment was given. For training and testing, the 100 or so patients in the discovery cohort were randomly divided in a 7:3 ratio. In about 6 Graves' hyperthyroidism patients, the study also compared T-cell repertoires from thyroid tissue with T-cell repertoires from blood. Following sampling, methimazole starting at 30 mg daily was given to hyperthyroidism patients, and high-dose intravenous methylprednisolone was given to ophthalmopathy patients. According to the paper, TCR Vbeta CDR3 sequencing was carried out on about 140 peripheral blood samples, which came from fewer than 50 ophthalmopathy, 80 or so hyperthyroidism and about 17 progressor patients. TCR V-J signatures able to tell the groups apart were searched for in a discovery cohort of approximately 95 patients, of whom around 43 had Graves' ophthalmopathy and around 56 had stable Graves' hyperthyroidism. Whether ophthalmopathy could be predicted prospectively was tested in an independent validation cohort made up of 18 to 20 hyperthyroidism patients plus 17 patients who later progressed to ophthalmopathy. The paper as a whole reports these results and caveats: No statistical method was used to fix the sample size in advance, and group allocation was not hidden from the investigators. A 13 V-J signature model separated ophthalmopathy from stable hyperthyroidism, with about 90% sensitivity and 81% to 83% specificity in cross-validation and 80%/75% in testing. Most expanded thyroid clonotypes (frequency above 0.001) were also detected in blood, suggesting blood repertoires may reflect thyroid immune responses. In validation, the model predicted progression to ophthalmopathy a median of approximately 6.6 months before onset, with 70% to 71% sensitivity and more than 72% specificity.

Ophthalmopathy patients had moderately to severely active disease, Clinical Activity Score of at least 3, NOSPECS grade of at least 4, and duration under 3 months. Exclusion was applied to patients with uncontrolled infections, other autoimmune diseases, pregnancy or lactation. Clinical symptoms, serum thyroxine and TRAb, thyroid ultrasound, and orbital computed tomography formed the basis for the diagnoses. PBMCs were separated from over 9 ml of fresh peripheral blood using Ficoll-Paque density gradient centrifugation. Trizol reagent was used to extract total RNA, and RNA quality was then checked on an Agilent 2100 Bioanalyzer. The CDR3 covers 17 residues, taking in both the cysteine and the phenylalanine. CDR3 DNA is the only sequence kept; it has 51 bases, read in frame from the first base. Trimming takes 10 bases from V and 2 bases from J, and the germline ends sit 21 bases apart. The CDR1 and CDR2 encoded by the germline V gene are MDHEN and SYDVKM.

Amplification of TCR beta CDR3 regions was carried out from RNA transcripts. A first-round RT-PCR of the TCR CDR3 used the HTBI primer set with the Qiagen OneStep RT-PCR kit. A second multiplex PCR round built the libraries, followed by size selection and purification. Sequencing of the libraries was done on an Illumina HiSeq2000 using paired-end 100 bp reads. On the study's bioinformatics: SOAPnuke was used to process the raw data, removing reads that contained adapters or uncalled bases, had a mean Phred below 15, or lacked an exact match to the constant primer or identifier. High-quality paired reads were merged using COPE v1.2.5, and each unique nucleotide sequence was defined as a clonotype. MiTCR v1.1 was used to align clonotypes to the IMGT TRBV, TRBD and TRBJ reference segments. The analysis included only V-J combinations with a frequency above 0.0001, which together covered around 99% of the repertoires. The TCS score was defined as the ratio of F50 (clonal expansion) to E x V (chaos), calculated using BLOSUM62-based TCRdist between CDR3 peptides within each V-J. Welch's t-statistics and random forest reduced fewer than 600 V-J features to about 13, which were used in a naive Bayes classifier (R e1071). TCRdb trimmed the raw reads at Q25, called clones with MiXCR and kept productive beta chains. Merged by CDR3 protein, the rows form single entries marked with the most common genes and DNA. The V and J calls, along with clone size, are taken from TCRdb and not from the paper's own processing. The sample table shows about 400,000 distinct CDR3 sequences, and about 14% are seen once. The top ten clonotypes cover approximately 29% of the sample.

Sequencing input: blood. The rearrangement combines TRBV28 with TRBJ2-6; there is no confident call for the D gene. This sequence originates from a man aged 45 to 65 with Graves' ophthalmopathy. The CDR3 has the sequence CATRSGRVPAGANVLTF. The base sequence is TGTGCCACCCGATCAGGTCGGGTCCCCGCTGGGGCCAACGTCCTGACTTTC.